These 25 T cell receptor beta chains came from one sample sequenced in a study of OX40 agonist ivuxolimab in advanced cancers. The library was generated by the immunoSEQ multiplex PCR assay. The source is immuneACCESS, and TCRdb retained only in-frame sequences with V and J called. Part of the clones is not carried over; for the studies checked, unresolved V genes explain less than half of this, and the remainder is unexplained. Within this sample are about 32,000 clones, with 84% of them counted one time only. The ten largest clones add up to approximately 18% of the sample. The source material was CD4+ or CD8+ T cells sorted from blood, sampled in a trial of the OX40 agonist ivuxolimab. The receptors originated from an adult with an advanced solid tumor such as melanoma, head and neck, liver or kidney cancer.

The V and J genes are TRBV4-2 and TRBJ1-6; TRBD1 agrees at 8 bases. The CDR3 covers 17 residues. Looked up from germline, CDR1 is LGHNA and CDR2 is YNFKEQ. The J segment lost 13 bases and the V segment lost 0 bases, leaving 14 bases of the junction unmatched. This chain's CDR3 is CASSQESKYRTGYPLHF. The DNA of the CDR3 is TGTGCCAGCAGCCAAGAGAGTAAGTATAGGACAGGGTATCCCCTCCACTTT.

This sequence joins TRBV7-9 and TRBJ2-1; TRBD2 matches 10 bases. This CDR3 has 17 amino acids. Germline V gene sequence: CDR1 SEHNR, CDR2 FQNEAQ (reference sequence). The junction had 14 bases not matched to a gene; V was cut back by 6 bases and J by 6 bases. The CDR3 nucleotides are TGTGCCAGCAGTCCCACCCGTAAGCGGGAGGGGGTCAATGAGCAGTTCTTC. Encoded protein: CASSPTRKREGVNEQFF. Looking up the rest from reference TRBV7-9 and TRBJ2-1 gives the full variable domain: DTGVSQNPRHKITKRGQNVTFRCDPISEHNRLYWYRQTLGQGPEFLTYFQNEAQLEKSRLLSDRFSAERPKGSFSTLEIQRTEQGDSAMYLCASSPTRKREGVNEQFFGPGTRLTVL.

V usage is TRBV7-9 and J usage is TRBJ2-7; D possibly matches TRBD1 or TRBD2 (6 bases each). The CDR3 runs 17 residues. Between the trimmed V and J ends, which lost 7 bases and 1 base, there was a span of 23 bases. The germline V gene has CDR1 SEHNR and CDR2 FQNEAQ (reference sequence). CDR3 region: CASNPPRGAELSYEQYF. CDR3 DNA: TGTGCCAGCAACCCACCTAGGGGGGCAGAGCTTTCCTACGAGCAGTACTTC.

J is TRBJ2-1 and V is TRBV19, with 10 bases lining up with TRBD2. Trimming took 10 bases from V and 7 from J; bases not matched to a gene: 7. CDR3 length: 13 amino acids. Germline V lookup: CDR1 LNHDA, CDR2 SQIVND (reference sequence). CDR3 in amino acids: CANGLAGVNEQFF. In DNA, the CDR3 is TGTGCCAACGGGCTAGCGGGAGTGAATGAGCAGTTCTTC.

The J gene is TRBJ2-3, the V gene TRBV28; D gene ambiguous. V gave up 3 bases and J gave up 6 bases, with 10 bases separating them. The CDR3 spans 13 residues. Germline CDR1 reads MDHEN; CDR2 reads SYDVKM. The CDR3 DNA sequence: TGTGCCAGCAGTTTCCCGGGTGGCGATACGCAGTATTTT. It is translated as CASSFPGGDTQYF.

The V call is TRBV13, the J call TRBJ2-7; 9 bases are shared with TRBD2. Germline V gives CDR1 PRHDT, CDR2 FYEKMQ (reference sequence). This CDR3 contains 14 residues. Unmatched junction bases numbered 4, after V lost 5 bases and J lost 2 bases. The CDR3 reads CASSAWTSAYEQYF. The CDR3 DNA reads as TGTGCCAGCAGCGCCTGGACTAGCGCCTACGAGCAGTACTTC.

The gene calls are TRBV15 and TRBJ2-1, with 7 bases that match TRBD2. CDR3 length: 14 amino acids. The junction had 6 bases not matched to a gene; V was cut back by 5 bases and J by 5 bases. Germline-derived CDR1 and CDR2 are LNHNV and YYDKDF (reference sequence). The CDR3 region has the DNA TGTGCCACCAGCGGCGCTAGCGGTGACAATGAGCAGTTCTTC. This translates into CATSGASGDNEQFF.

The chain carries TRBV6-5 and TRBJ2-5, with D perhaps matching TRBD2 (6 bases). The V end was cut by 0 bases, the J end by 1 base, with 6 bases between. CDR1 MNHEY and CDR2 SVGAGI come from the germline V gene. The CDR3 runs 14 residues. The CDR3 protein is CASSYSSGQETQYF. CDR3 bases: TGTGCCAGCAGTTACTCTAGCGGCCAAGAGACCCAGTACTTC.

This clone was counted once. J is TRBJ1-2 and V is TRBV28, with 7 bases that match TRBD1. CDR3 length: 17 amino acids. V shed 1 base and J 4 bases; nucleotides not matched to a gene: 12. Germline values: CDR1 MDHEN, CDR2 SYDVKM. CDR3 in DNA: TGTGCCAGCAGTTTATTGACAGGGTGGGCTCGAGGCTATGGCTACACCTTC. This encodes CASSLLTGWARGYGYTF.

This chain joins TRBV10-3 and TRBJ2-2, with D perhaps given as TRBD1 or TRBD2 (5 bases each). V lost 5 bases to trimming and J lost 1 base, with 11 bases between them. CDR3 size: 15 residues. Germline V lookup: CDR1 ENHRY, CDR2 SYGVKD. The CDR3 sequence: CAISSGTVNTGELFF. DNA for the CDR3: TGTGCCATCAGTTCCGGGACGGTGAACACCGGGGAGCTGTTTTTT.

The V call is TRBV4-1, the J call TRBJ2-6, with 7 bases lining up with TRBD1. J gave up 1 base and V 4 bases, and 10 bases lay outside the gene matches. The CDR3 has 18 amino acids. The germline gives CDR1 MGHRA, CDR2 YSYEKL. The CDR3 spells CASSPPGQVASGANVLTF. The CDR3 bases are TGCGCCAGCAGCCCGCCTGGACAGGTAGCTTCTGGGGCCAACGTCCTGACTTTC.

The V gene is TRBV2, the J gene TRBJ2-4, with 7 bases that match TRBD1. The CDR3 spans 15 residues. CDR1 is SNHLY and CDR2 is FYNNEI in the germline V gene. The V gene end was trimmed by 5 bases and the J gene end by 7 bases; junction bases not matched to a gene: 11. For the CDR3, the DNA is TGTGCCAGCAGTCACCGGGACAGTATAGAGAACATTCAGTACTTC. Translated, it gives CASSHRDSIENIQYF.

The chain combines TRBV6-4 with TRBJ2-2, with no clear D. Germline assignment: CDR1 MRHNA and CDR2 SNTAGT. V lost 0 bases and J 6 bases, leaving 8 bases between the germline ends. This CDR3 has 14 residues. The CDR3 sequence is CASSDSASSGELFF. The CDR3 DNA is TGTGCCAGCAGTGACTCTGCCAGTTCCGGGGAGCTGTTTTTT.

This chain links TRBV2 with TRBJ2-1; 14 positions match TRBD2. This CDR3 region has 16 residues. Germline V lookup: CDR1 SNHLY, CDR2 FYNNEI. J was trimmed by 4 bases and V by 6 bases; bases with no gene match: 5. CDR3 in DNA: TGTGCCAGCAGGGGACTAGCGGGAGTTCTATACAATGAGCAGTTCTTC. As protein: CASRGLAGVLYNEQFF.

The genes are TRBV28 and TRBJ1-3, with D uncertain. This CDR3 contains 15 residues. Trimming took 3 bases from V and 6 from J, leaving 15 bases between them. The germline V gene has CDR1 MDHEN and CDR2 SYDVKM. CDR3: CASSFRGGYANTIYF. The CDR3 DNA reads TGTGCCAGCAGTTTCCGTGGAGGGTATGCAAACACCATATATTTT.

The chain is built from TRBV5-8 and TRBJ2-1, with D uncertain. V dropped 0 bases and J dropped 9 bases, with 4 bases sitting between them. Germline assignment: CDR1 SGHTS and CDR2 YDEGEE. CDR3 length equals 11 residues. The CDR3, as DNA: TGTGCCAGCAGCTTGGATGCTGAGCAGTTCTTC. Protein product: CASSLDAEQFF.

This clone was seen once. The rearrangement joins TRBV7-9 to TRBJ1-2, with D uncertain. V dropped 5 bases and J dropped 8 bases, with 12 bases sitting between them. CDR3 length: 12 amino acids. CDR1 SEHNR and CDR2 FQNEAQ come from the germline V gene (reference sequence). The CDR3 spells CASSPRVVGYTF. CDR3 nucleotides: TGTGCCAGCAGCCCAAGGGTCGTGGGCTACACCTTC.

In DNA form, the CDR3 reads TGTGCCAGCAGCCTCGGACGGGACTACGAGCAGTACTTC. Amino acid sequence: CASSLGRDYEQYF. The chain recombines TRBV5-5 with TRBJ2-7; D may be TRBD2 (5 bases). Deletions cut 4 bases from V and 3 bases from J, with 11 bases between. Germline-derived CDR1 and CDR2 are SGHKS and YYEKEE (reference sequence). This CDR3 comprises 13 residues.

The V and J genes are TRBV7-9 and TRBJ2-5, with D perhaps TRBD1 (5 bases). The CDR3 runs 14 residues. The germline CDR1 and CDR2 sequences are SEHNR and FQNEAQ (reference sequence). Trimming left V 1 base short and J 5 bases short, with 11 bases between. In DNA, the CDR3 is TGTGCCAGCAGCTTAGGCACAGGATGGGAGACCCAGTACTTC. Translating gives CASSLGTGWETQYF.

The rearrangement uses TRBV13 and TRBJ1-4; D unclear. The CDR3 consists of 14 residues. Trimming removed 0 bases from V and 5 bases from J, with 7 bases in between. CDR1 and CDR2 from the germline V gene are PRHDT and FYEKMQ (reference sequence). The chain's CDR3 is CASSLGERNEKLFF. In nucleotides, the CDR3 is TGTGCCAGCAGCTTAGGGGAGAGAAATGAAAAACTGTTTTTT.

CDR3 coding DNA: TGTGCCAGTAGGGATACACTAGCGCTCCAAGGAATCACCGGGGAGCTGTTTTTT. It encodes CASRDTLALQGITGELFF. The chain uses TRBV19 and TRBJ2-2, with 7 bases that match TRBD2. V was pared by 6 bases and J by 4 bases, with 17 bases of the junction left unmatched. Germline V gene sequence: CDR1 LNHDA, CDR2 SQIVND (reference sequence). The length of the CDR3 is 18 residues. Variable domain in full (rest from reference TRBV19 and TRBJ2-2): DGGITQSPKYLFRKEGQNVTLSCEQNLNHDAMYWYRQDPGQGLRLIYYSQIVNDFQKGDIAEGYSVSREKKESFPLTVTSAQKNPTAFYLCASRDTLALQGITGELFFGEGSRLTVL.

The chain uses TRBV5-4 and TRBJ2-4; D possibly corresponds to TRBD1 (6 bases). CDR3 length equals 15 residues. V shed 1 base and J shed 3 bases, with 11 bases lying between them. Germline V gene lookup returns CDR1 SGHNT and CDR2 YYREEE (reference sequence). CDR3 DNA: TGTGCCAGCAGCTTGATGCAGGGGAGCAAAAACATTCAGTACTTC. The encoded protein is CASSLMQGSKNIQYF.

The rearrangement uses TRBV6-5 and TRBJ1-2, with 8 positions matching TRBD1. Germline loops: CDR1 MNHEY, CDR2 SVGAGI. This CDR3 is built from 15 residues. With 4 bases clipped from V and 2 bases from J, the junction kept 6 bases outside the gene matches. The CDR3 sequence: CASSSRQGTNYGYTF. CDR3 bases: TGTGCCAGCAGTTCCCGACAGGGGACCAACTATGGCTACACCTTC.

This chain connects TRBV5-3 to TRBJ2-7; 7 bases match TRBD1. TRBV5-3 qualifies as an ORF whose function is uncertain. V lost 7 bases, J lost 0 bases, and 10 bases stayed unmatched. CDR3 size: 15 residues. The CDR3 here is CAREQGRTLSYEQYF. CDR3 bases: TGTGCCAGAGAACAGGGGCGAACCCTCTCCTACGAGCAGTACTTC.

The V call is TRBV6-1, the J call TRBJ2-5; 11 nucleotides align to TRBD2. The tail of the sequence fits TRBJ2-7 better, so the J call may be wrong. There are 14 residues in the CDR3. CDR1 and CDR2 (germline): MNHNS, SASEGT. The CDR3 loop reads CASSLLAGESEQYF. CDR3 nucleotide sequence: TGTGCCAGCAGCCTACTAGCGGGAGAGTCCGAGCAGTACTTC.